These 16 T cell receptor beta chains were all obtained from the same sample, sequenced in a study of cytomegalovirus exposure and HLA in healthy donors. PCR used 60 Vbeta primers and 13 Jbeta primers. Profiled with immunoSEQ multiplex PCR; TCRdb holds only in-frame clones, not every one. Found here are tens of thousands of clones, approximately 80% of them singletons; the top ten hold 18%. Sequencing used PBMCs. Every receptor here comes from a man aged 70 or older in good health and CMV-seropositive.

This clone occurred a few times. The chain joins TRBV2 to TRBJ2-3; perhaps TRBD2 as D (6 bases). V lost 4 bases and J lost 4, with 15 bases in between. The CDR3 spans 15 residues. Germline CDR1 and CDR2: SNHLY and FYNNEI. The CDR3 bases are TGTGCCAGCAGTGCGGGACTCCCGTCTTCAGATACGCAGTATTTT. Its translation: CASSAGLPSSDTQYF.

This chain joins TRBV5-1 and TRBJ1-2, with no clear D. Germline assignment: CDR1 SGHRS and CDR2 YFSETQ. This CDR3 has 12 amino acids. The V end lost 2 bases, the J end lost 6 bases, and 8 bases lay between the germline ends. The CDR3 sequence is CASSFQDDGYTF. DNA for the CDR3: TGCGCCAGCAGCTTTCAGGATGATGGCTACACCTTC.

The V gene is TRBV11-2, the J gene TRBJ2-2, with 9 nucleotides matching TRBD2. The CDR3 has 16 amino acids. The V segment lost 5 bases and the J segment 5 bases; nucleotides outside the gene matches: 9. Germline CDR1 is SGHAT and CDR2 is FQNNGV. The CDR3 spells CASSATTGLATGELFF. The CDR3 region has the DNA TGTGCCAGCAGCGCGACAACAGGACTAGCGACCGGGGAGCTGTTTTTT.

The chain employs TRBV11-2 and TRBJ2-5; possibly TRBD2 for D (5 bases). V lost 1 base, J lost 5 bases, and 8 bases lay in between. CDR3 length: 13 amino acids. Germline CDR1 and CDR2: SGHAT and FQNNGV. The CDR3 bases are TGTGCCAGCAGCTTAGGAGGGTTGGAGACCCAGTACTTC. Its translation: CASSLGGLETQYF.

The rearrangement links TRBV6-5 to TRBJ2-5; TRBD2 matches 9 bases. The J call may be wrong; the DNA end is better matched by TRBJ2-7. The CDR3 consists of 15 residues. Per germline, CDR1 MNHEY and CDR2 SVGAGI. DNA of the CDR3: TGTGCCAGCAGTTACGGGCCTAGCGGGGACTACGAGCAGTACTTC. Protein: CASSYGPSGDYEQYF.

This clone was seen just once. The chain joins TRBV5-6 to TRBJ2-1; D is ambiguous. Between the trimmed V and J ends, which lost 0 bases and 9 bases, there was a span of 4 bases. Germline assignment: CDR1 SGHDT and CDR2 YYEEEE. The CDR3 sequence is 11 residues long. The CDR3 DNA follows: TGTGCCAGCAGCTTGGCTATTGAGCAGTTCTTC. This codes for CASSLAIEQFF.

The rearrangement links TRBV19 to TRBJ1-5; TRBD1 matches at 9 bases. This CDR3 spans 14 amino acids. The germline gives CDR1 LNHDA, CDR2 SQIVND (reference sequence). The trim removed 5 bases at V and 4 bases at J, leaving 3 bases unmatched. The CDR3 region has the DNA TGTGCCAGTAGTCCGACAGGGGGGAATCAGCCCCAGCATTTT. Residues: CASSPTGGNQPQHF.

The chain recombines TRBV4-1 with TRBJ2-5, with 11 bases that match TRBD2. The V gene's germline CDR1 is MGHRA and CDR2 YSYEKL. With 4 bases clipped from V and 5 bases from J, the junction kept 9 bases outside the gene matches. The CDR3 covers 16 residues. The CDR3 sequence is CASSPPSVAGGETQYF. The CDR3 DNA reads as TGCGCCAGCAGCCCCCCCTCAGTAGCGGGAGGGGAGACCCAGTACTTC.

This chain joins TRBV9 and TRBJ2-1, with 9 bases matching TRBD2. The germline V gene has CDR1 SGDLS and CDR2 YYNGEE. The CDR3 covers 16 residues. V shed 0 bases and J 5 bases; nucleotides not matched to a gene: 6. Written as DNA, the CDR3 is TGTGCCAGCAGCGTAGAAATTGGACTAGCGAACAATGAGCAGTTCTTC. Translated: CASSVEIGLANNEQFF.

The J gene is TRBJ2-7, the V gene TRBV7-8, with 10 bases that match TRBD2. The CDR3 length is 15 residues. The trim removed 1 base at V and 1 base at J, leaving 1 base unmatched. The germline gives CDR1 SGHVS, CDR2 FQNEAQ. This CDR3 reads CASSLVGLASYEQYF. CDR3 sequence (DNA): TGTGCCAGCAGCTTAGTGGGACTAGCGTCCTACGAGCAGTACTTC.

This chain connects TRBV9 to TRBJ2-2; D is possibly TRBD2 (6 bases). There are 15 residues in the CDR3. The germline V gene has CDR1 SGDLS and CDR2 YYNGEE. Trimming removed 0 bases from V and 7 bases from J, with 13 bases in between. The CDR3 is CASSVEGSGYGELFF. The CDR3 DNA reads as TGTGCCAGCAGCGTAGAGGGTAGCGGCTACGGGGAGCTGTTTTTT.

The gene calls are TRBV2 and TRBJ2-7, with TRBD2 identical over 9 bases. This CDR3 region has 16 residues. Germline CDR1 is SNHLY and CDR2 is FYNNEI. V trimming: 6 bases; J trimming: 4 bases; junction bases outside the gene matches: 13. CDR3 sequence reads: CASRKRLAEEIYEQYF. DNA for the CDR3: TGTGCCAGCAGAAAAAGACTAGCGGAAGAGATTTACGAGCAGTACTTC.

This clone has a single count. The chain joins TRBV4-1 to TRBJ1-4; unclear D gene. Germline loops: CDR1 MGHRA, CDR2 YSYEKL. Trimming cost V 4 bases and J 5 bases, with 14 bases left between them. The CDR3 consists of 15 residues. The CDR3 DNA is TGCGCCAGCAGCCGAGTAGGACTGGGGAATGAAAAACTGTTTTTT. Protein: CASSRVGLGNEKLFF.

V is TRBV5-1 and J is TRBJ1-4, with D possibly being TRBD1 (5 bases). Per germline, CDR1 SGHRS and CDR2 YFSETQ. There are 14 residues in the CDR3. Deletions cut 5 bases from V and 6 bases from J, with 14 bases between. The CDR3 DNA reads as TGCGCCAGCAGAGCGGGACCTGTGGATGAAAAACTGTTTTTT. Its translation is CASRAGPVDEKLFF.

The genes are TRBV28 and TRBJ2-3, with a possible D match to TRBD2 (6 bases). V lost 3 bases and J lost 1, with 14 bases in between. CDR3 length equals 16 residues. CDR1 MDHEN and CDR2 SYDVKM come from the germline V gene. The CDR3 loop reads CASSLRGLRGTDTQYF. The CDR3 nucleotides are TGTGCCAGCAGTTTGCGGGGTTTAAGGGGCACAGATACGCAGTATTTT.

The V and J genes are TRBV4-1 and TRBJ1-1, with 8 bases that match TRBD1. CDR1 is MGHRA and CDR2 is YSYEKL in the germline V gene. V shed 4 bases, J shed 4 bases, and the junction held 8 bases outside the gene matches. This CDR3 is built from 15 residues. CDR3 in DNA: TGCGCCAGCAGCCCTGGACAGGGTCGAACCACTGAAGCTTTCTTT. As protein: CASSPGQGRTTEAFF.